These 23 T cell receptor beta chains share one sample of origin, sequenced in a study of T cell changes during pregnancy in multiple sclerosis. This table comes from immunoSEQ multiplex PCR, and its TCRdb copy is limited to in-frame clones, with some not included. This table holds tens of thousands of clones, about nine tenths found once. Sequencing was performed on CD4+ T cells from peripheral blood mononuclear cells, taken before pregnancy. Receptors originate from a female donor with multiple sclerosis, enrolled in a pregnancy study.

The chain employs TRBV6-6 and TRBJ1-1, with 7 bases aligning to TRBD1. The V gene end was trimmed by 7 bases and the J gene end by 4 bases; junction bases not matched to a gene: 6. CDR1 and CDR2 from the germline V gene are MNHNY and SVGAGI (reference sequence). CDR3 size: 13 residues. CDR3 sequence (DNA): TGTGCCAGCACCAGACAGGGTGGCACTGAAGCTTTCTTT. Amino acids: CASTRQGGTEAFF.

The CDR3 loop is CASSREETQYF. The CDR3, as DNA: TGTGCCAGCAGCCGGGAAGAGACCCAGTACTTC. The chain uses TRBV5-4 and TRBJ2-5, with D hard to call. CDR1 and CDR2 from the germline V gene are SGHNT and YYREEE (reference sequence). Trimming took 4 bases from V and 3 from J, leaving 4 bases between them. The CDR3 totals 11 residues.

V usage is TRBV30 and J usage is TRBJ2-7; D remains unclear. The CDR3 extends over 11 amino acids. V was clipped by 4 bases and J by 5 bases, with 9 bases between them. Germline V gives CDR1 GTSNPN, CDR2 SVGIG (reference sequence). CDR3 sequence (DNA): TGTGCCTGGACCGGTGCCAACGAGCAGTACTTC. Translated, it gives CAWTGANEQYF. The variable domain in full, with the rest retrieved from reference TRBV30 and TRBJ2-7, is SQTIHQWPATLVQPVGSPLSLECTVEGTSNPNLYWYRQAAGRGLQLLFYSVGIGQISSEVPQNLSASRPQDRQFILSSKKLLLSDSGFYLCAWTGANEQYFGPGTRLTVT.

The CDR3 here is CASSDPGDSNQPQHF. The CDR3 bases are TGTGCCAGCAGCGACCCAGGCGACAGCAATCAGCCCCAGCATTTT. The chain employs TRBV9 and TRBJ1-5, with D unclear. The germline V gene has CDR1 SGDLS and CDR2 YYNGEE. The CDR3 is made up of 15 amino acids. Trimming took 3 bases from V and 1 from J, leaving 11 bases between them.

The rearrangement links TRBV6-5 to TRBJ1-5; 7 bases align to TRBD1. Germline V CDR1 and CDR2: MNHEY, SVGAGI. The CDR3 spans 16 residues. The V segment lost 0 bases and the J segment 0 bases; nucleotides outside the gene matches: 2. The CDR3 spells CASSYSWTGSNQPQHF. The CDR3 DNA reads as TGTGCCAGCAGTTACTCGTGGACAGGTAGCAATCAGCCCCAGCATTTT.

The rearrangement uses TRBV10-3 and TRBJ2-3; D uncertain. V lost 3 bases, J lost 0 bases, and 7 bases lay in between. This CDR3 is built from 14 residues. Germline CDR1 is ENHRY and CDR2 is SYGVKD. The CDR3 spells CAISEVTSTDTQYF. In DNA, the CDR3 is TGTGCCATCAGTGAAGTCACTAGCACAGATACGCAGTATTTT.

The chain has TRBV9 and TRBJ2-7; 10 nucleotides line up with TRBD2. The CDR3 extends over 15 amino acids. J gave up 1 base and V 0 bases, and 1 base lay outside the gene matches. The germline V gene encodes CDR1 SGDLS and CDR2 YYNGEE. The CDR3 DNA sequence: TGTGCCAGCAGCGTAGATAGCGGGGGGTCCTACGAGCAGTACTTC. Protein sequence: CASSVDSGGSYEQYF.

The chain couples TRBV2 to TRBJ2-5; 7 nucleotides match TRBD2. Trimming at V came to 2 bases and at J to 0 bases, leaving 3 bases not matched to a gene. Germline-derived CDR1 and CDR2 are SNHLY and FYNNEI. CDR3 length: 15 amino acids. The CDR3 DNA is TGTGCCAGCAGTGAACTAGCGGCATACCAAGAGACCCAGTACTTC. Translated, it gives CASSELAAYQETQYF.

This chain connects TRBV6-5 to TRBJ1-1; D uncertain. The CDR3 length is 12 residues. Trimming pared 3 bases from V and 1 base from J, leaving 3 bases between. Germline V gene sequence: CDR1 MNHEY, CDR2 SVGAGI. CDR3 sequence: CASSYRNTEAFF. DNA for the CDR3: TGTGCCAGCAGTTATAGGAACACTGAAGCTTTCTTT.

CDR3 region: CASRPGQGYNEQFF. The CDR3 bases are TGCGCCAGCAGGCCGGGACAGGGCTACAATGAGCAGTTCTTC. The chain has TRBV5-1 and TRBJ2-1; 9 nucleotides align to TRBD1. V was clipped by 5 bases and J by 3 bases; unmatched bases: 3. CDR1 is SGHRS, CDR2 YFSETQ, per germline. The CDR3 totals 14 residues.

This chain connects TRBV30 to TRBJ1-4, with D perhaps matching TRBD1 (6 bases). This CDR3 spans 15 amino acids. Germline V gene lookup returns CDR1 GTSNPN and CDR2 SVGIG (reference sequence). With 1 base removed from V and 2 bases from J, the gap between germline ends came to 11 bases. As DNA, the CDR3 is TGTGCCTGGAGTGGCAGGGGTTTGACTAATGAAAAACTGTTTTTT. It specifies CAWSGRGLTNEKLFF. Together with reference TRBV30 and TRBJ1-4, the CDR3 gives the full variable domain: SQTIHQWPATLVQPVGSPLSLECTVEGTSNPNLYWYRQAAGRGLQLLFYSVGIGQISSEVPQNLSASRPQDRQFILSSKKLLLSDSGFYLCAWSGRGLTNEKLFFGSGTQLSVL.

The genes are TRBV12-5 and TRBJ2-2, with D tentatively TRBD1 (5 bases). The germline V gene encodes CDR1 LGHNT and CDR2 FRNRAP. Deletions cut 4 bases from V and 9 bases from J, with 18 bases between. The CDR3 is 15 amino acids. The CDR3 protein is CASGYRHGLKRELFF. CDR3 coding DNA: TGTGCTAGTGGTTACAGGCACGGGCTTAAAAGGGAGCTGTTTTTT. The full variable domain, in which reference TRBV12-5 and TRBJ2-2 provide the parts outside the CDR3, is DARVTQTPRHKVTEMGQEVTMRCQPILGHNTVFWYRQTMMQGLELLAYFRNRAPLDDSGMPKDRFSAEMPDATLATLKIQPSEPRDSAVYFCASGYRHGLKRELFFGEGSRLTVL.

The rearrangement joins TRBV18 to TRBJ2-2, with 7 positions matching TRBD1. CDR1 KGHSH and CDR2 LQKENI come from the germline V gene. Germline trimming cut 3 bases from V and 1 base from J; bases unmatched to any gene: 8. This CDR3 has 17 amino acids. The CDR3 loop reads CASSPYPGQRNTGELFF. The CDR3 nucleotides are TGTGCCAGCTCACCTTATCCGGGACAGAGGAACACCGGGGAGCTGTTTTTT.

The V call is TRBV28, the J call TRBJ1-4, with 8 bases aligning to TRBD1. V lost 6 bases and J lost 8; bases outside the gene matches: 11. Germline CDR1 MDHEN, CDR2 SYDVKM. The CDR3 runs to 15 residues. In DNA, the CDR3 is TGTGCCAGCAGACTCCACGGGACAGGTTGGGAAAAACTGTTTTTT. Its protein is CASRLHGTGWEKLFF. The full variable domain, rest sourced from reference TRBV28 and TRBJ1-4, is DVKVTQSSRYLVKRTGEKVFLECVQDMDHENMFWYRQDPGLGLRLIYFSYDVKMKEKGDIPEGYSVSREKKERFSLILESASTNQTSMYLCASRLHGTGWEKLFFGSGTQLSVL.

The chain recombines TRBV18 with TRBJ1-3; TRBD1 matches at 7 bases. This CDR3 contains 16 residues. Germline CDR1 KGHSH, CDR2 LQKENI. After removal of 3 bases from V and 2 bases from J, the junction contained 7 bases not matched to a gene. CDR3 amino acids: CASSPQDTGAGNTIYF. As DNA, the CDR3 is TGTGCCAGCTCACCCCAGGATACAGGGGCTGGAAACACCATATATTTT.

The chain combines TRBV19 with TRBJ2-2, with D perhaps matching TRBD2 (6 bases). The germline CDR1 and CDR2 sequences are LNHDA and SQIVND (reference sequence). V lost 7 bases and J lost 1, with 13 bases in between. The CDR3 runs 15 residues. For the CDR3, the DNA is TGTGCCAGTACCACGGGAGCCTGGAACACCGGGGAGCTGTTTTTT. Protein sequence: CASTTGAWNTGELFF.

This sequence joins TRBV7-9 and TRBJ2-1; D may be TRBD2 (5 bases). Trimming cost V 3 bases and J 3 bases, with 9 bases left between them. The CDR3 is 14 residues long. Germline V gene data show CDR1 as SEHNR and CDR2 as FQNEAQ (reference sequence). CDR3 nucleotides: TGTGCCAGCAGCTTCGGGAATAACTACAATGAGCAGTTCTTC. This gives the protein CASSFGNNYNEQFF.

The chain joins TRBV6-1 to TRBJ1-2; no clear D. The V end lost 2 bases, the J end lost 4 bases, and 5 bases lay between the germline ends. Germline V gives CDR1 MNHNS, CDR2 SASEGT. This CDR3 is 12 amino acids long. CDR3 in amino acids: CASSEQVYGYTF. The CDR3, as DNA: TGTGCCAGCAGTGAACAGGTCTATGGCTACACCTTC.

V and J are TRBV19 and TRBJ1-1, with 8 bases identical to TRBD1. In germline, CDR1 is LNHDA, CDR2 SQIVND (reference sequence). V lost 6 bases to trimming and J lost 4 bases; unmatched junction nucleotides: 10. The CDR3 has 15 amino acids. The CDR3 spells CASSKRPDRVTEAFF. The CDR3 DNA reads TGTGCCAGTAGCAAAAGACCGGACAGGGTCACTGAAGCTTTCTTT.

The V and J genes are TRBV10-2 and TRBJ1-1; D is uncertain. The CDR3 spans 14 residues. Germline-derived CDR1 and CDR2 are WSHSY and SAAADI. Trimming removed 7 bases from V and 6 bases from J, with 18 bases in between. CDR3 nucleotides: TGCGCCAGCACCCCCCTCGTCCCGTCCGCTGAAGCTTTCTTT. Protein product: CASTPLVPSAEAFF.

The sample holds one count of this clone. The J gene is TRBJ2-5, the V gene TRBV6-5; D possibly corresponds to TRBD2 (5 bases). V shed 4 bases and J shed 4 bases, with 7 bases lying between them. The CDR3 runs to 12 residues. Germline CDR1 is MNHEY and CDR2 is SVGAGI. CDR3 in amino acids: CASSFAGETQYF. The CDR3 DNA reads TGTGCCAGCAGTTTCGCGGGAGAGACCCAGTACTTC.

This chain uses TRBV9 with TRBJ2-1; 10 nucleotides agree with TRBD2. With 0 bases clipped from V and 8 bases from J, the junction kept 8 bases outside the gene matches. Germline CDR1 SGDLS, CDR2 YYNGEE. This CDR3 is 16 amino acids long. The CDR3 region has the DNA TGTGCCAGCAGCGTAGGTCCCAGCGGGGGGGCCTATGAGCAGTTCTTC. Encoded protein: CASSVGPSGGAYEQFF.

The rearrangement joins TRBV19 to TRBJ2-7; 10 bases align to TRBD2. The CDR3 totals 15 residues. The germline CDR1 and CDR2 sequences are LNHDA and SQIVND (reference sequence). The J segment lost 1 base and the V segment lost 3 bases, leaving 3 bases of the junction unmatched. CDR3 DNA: TGTGCCAGTAGTATCTCTAGCGGGAGATCCTACGAGCAGTACTTC. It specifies CASSISSGRSYEQYF.